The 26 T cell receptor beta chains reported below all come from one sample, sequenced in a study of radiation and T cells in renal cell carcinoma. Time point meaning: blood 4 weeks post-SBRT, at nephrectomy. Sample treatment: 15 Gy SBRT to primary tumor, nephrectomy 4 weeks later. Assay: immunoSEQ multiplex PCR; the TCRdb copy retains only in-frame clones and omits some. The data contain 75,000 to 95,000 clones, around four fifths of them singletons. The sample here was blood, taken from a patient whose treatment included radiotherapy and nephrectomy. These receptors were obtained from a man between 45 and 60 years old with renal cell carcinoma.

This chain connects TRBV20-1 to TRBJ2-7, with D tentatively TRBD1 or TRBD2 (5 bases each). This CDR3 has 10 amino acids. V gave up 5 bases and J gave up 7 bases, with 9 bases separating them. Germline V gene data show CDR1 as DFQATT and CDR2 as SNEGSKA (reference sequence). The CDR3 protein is CSALGTEQYF. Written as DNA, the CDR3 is TGCAGTGCTCTAGGGACGGAGCAGTACTTC.

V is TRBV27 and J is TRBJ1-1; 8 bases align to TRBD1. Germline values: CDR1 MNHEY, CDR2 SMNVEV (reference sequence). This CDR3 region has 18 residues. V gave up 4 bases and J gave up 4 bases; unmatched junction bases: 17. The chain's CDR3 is CASSSSESWTGSGTEAFF. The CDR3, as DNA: TGTGCCAGCAGTTCCTCCGAATCTTGGACAGGGAGTGGCACTGAAGCTTTCTTT.

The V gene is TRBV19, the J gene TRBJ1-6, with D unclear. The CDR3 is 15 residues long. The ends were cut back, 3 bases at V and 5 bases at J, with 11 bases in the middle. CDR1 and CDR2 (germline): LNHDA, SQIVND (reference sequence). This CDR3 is CASSITGGDNSPLHF. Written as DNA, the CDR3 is TGTGCCAGTAGTATTACGGGAGGAGATAATTCACCCCTCCACTTT.

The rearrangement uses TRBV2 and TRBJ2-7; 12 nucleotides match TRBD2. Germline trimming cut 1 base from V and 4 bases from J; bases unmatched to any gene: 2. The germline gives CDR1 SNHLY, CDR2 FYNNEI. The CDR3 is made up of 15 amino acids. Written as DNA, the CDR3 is TGTGCCAGCAGTGAAGAACTAGCGGGGGGTTACGAGCAGTACTTC. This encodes CASSEELAGGYEQYF. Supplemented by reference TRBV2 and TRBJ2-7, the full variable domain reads EPEVTQTPSHQVTQMGQEVILRCVPISNHLYFYWYRQILGQKVEFLVSFYNNEISEKSEIFDDQFSVERPDGSNFTLKIRSTKLEDSAMYFCASSEELAGGYEQYFGPGTRLTVT.

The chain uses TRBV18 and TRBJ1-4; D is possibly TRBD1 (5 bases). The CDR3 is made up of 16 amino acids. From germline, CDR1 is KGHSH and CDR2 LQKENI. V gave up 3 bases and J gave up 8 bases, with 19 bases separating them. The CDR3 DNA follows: TGTGCCAGCTCACCTCGGCAGGGTGGGGCTGGGGAAAAACTGTTTTTT. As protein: CASSPRQGGAGEKLFF.

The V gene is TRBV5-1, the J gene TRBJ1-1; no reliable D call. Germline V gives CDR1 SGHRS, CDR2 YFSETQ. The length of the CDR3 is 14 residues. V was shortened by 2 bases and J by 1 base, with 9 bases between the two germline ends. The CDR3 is CASSLRTGNTEAFF. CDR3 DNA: TGCGCCAGCAGCTTACGGACGGGGAACACTGAAGCTTTCTTT. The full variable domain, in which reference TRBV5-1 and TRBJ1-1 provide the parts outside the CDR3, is KAGVTQTPRYLIKTRGQQVTLSCSPISGHRSVSWYQQTPGQGLQFLFEYFSETQRNKGNFPGRFSGRQFSNSRSEMNVSTLELGDSALYLCASSLRTGNTEAFFGQGTRLTVV.

CDR3 sequence: CSVDPGTRHGYTF. DNA of the CDR3: TGCAGCGTGGACCCCGGGACAAGGCACGGCTACACCTTC. The V call is TRBV29-1, the J call TRBJ1-2, with D maybe TRBD1 (6 bases). Germline CDR1 and CDR2: SQVTM and ANQGSEA. CDR3 length equals 13 residues. V was clipped by 6 bases and J by 8 bases, with 19 bases between them.

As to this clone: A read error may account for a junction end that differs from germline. The CDR3 DNA follows: TGTGCTAGCAGCTTAGGGACAGGGGCCTTCTACGAGCAGTACTTC. Its translation is CASSLGTGAFYEQYF. The chain couples TRBV7-7 to TRBJ2-7, with TRBD1 matching 10 bases. The germline gives CDR1 SSHAT, CDR2 FNYEAQ (reference sequence). The CDR3 consists of 15 residues.

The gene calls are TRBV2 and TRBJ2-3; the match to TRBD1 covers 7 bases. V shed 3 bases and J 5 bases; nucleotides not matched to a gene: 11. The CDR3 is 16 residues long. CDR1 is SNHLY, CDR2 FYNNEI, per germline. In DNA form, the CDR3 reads TGTGCCAGCAGTGACGGGACAGCGACCTTTCAAGATACGCAGTATTTT. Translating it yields CASSDGTATFQDTQYF.

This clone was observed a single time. The CDR3 here is CASSLARSSGNTGELFF. CDR3 sequence (DNA): TGCGCCAGCAGCTTGGCCCGGTCTAGCGGGAACACCGGGGAGCTGTTTTTT. This rearrangement joins TRBV5-1 to TRBJ2-2, with 7 bases identical to TRBD2. V lost 0 bases and J lost 1; bases outside the gene matches: 6. Germline-derived CDR1 and CDR2 are SGHRS and YFSETQ. The CDR3 runs 17 residues.

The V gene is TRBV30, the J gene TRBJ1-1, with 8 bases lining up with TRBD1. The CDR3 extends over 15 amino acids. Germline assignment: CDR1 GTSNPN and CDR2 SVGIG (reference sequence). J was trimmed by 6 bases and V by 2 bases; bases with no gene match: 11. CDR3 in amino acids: CAWSQTQGAQAEAFF. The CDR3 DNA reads TGTGCCTGGAGTCAGACCCAGGGGGCGCAGGCTGAAGCTTTCTTT. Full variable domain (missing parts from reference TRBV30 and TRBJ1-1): SQTIHQWPATLVQPVGSPLSLECTVEGTSNPNLYWYRQAAGRGLQLLFYSVGIGQISSEVPQNLSASRPQDRQFILSSKKLLLSDSGFYLCAWSQTQGAQAEAFFGQGTRLTVV.

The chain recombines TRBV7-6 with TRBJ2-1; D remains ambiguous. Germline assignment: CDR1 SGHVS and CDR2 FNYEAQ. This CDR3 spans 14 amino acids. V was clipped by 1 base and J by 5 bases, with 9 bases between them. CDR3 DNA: TGTGCCAGCAGCTTAGGGGCTAGTAACAATGAGCAGTTCTTC. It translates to CASSLGASNNEQFF.

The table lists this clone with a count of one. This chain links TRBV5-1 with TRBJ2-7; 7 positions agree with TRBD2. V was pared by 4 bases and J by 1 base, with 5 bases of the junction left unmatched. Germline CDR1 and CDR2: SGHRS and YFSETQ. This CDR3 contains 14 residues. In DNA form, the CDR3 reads TGCGCCAGCAGCGCGACGGGGGGTTCCTACGAGCAGTACTTC. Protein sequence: CASSATGGSYEQYF.

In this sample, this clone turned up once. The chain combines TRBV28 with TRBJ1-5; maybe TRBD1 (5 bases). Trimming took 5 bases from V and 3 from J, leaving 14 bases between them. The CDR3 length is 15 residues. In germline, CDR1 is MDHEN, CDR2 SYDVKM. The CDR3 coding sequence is TGTGCCAGCAGTCAAAGGGGCACAGTCAATCAGCCCCAGCATTTT. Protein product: CASSQRGTVNQPQHF.

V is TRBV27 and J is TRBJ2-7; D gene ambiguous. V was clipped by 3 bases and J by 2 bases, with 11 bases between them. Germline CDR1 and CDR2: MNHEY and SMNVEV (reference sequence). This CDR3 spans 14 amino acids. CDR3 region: CASSFSLPAYEQYF. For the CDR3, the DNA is TGTGCCAGCAGTTTCAGTTTGCCCGCCTACGAGCAGTACTTC.

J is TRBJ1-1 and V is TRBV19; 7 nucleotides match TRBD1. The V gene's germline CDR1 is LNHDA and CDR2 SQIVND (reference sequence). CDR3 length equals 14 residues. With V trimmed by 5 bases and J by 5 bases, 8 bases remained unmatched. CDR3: CASSLRGPGTEAFF. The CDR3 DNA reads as TGTGCCAGTAGTCTGAGGGGGCCGGGGACTGAAGCTTTCTTT.

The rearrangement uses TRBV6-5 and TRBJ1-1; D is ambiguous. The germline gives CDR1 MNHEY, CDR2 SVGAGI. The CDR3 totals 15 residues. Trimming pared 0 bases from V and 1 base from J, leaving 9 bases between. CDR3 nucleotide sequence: TGTGCCAGCAGTTACTCGGTAGGGCCGAACACTGAAGCTTTCTTT. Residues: CASSYSVGPNTEAFF.

The CDR3 DNA sequence: TGTGCCAGCAGTTACTCGTCGGGTCAGCCCCAGCATTTT. This encodes CASSYSSGQPQHF. This chain joins TRBV6-5 and TRBJ1-5; no firm D call. Trimming shortened V by 0 bases and J by 6 bases, and 6 bases separated the two germline ends. CDR1 MNHEY and CDR2 SVGAGI come from the germline V gene. There are 13 residues in the CDR3.

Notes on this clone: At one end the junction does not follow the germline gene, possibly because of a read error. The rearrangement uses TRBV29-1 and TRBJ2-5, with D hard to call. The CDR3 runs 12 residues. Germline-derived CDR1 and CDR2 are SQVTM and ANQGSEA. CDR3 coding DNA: TGCAGCGTCCGACATCAGCAAGGGACCCAGTACTTC. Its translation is CSVRHQQGTQYF.

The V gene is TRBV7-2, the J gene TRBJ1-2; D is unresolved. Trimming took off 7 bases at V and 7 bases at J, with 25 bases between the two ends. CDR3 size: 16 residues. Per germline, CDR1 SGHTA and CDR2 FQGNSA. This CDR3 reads CASTRDYGLTILGYTF. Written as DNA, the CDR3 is TGTGCCAGCACCAGAGACTATGGCCTAACTATCCTTGGCTACACCTTC.

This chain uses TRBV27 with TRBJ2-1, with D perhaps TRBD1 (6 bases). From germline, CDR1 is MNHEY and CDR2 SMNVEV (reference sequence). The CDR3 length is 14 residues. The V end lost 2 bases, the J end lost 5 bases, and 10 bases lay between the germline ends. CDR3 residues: CASSLNRANNEQFF. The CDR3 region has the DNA TGTGCCAGCAGTTTAAACAGGGCAAACAATGAGCAGTTCTTC.

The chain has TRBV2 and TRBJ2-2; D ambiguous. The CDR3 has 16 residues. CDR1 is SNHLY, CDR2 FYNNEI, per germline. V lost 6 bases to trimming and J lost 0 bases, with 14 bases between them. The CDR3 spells CASSPGRRTNTGELFF. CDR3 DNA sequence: TGTGCCAGCAGCCCCGGACGCAGGACGAACACCGGGGAGCTGTTTTTT. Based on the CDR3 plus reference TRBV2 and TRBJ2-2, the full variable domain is EPEVTQTPSHQVTQMGQEVILRCVPISNHLYFYWYRQILGQKVEFLVSFYNNEISEKSEIFDDQFSVERPDGSNFTLKIRSTKLEDSAMYFCASSPGRRTNTGELFFGEGSRLTVL.

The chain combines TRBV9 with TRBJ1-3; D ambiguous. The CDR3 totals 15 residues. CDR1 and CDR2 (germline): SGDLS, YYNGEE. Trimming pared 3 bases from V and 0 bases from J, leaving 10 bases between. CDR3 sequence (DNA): TGTGCCAGCAGCGGACGTGGACCCTCTGGAAACACCATATATTTT. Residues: CASSGRGPSGNTIYF.

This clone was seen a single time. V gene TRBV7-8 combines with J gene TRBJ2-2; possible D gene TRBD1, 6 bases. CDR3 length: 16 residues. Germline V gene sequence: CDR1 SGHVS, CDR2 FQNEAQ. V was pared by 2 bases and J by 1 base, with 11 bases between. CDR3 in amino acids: CASSLLVGQNTGELFF. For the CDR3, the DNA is TGTGCCAGCAGCTTACTCGTGGGACAGAACACCGGGGAGCTGTTTTTT.

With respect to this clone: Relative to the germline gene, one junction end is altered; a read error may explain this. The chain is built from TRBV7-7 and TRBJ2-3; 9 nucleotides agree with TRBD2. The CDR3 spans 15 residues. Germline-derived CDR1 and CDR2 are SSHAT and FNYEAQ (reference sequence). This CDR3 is CASSVGLASTDTQYF. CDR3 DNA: TGTGCTAGCAGCGTGGGACTAGCCAGCACAGATACGCAGTATTTT.

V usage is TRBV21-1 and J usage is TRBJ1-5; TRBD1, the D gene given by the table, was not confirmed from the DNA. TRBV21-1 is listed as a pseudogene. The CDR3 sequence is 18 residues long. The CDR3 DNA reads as TGTGCCAGCAGCAAAGGGATCCGGACAGGTTATAGCAATCAGCCCCAGCATTTT. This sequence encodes CASSKGIRTGYSNQPQHF.